This passage covers 25 T cell receptor beta chains from one sample sequenced in a study of blood T cell repertoires in COVID-19. The method was immunoSEQ multiplex PCR; TCRdb's version includes in-frame clones alone and lacks a portion of them. The sample contains 99,000 or so clones, approximately 81% of which appear only once. Sample: peripheral blood. These receptors were taken from a man of 80 years or more with acute or convalescent COVID-19.

The rearrangement uses TRBV6-1 and TRBJ2-6; D may be TRBD2 (5 bases). Germline CDR1 and CDR2: MNHNS and SASEGT. Between the trimmed V and J ends, which lost 2 bases and 0 bases, there was a span of 11 bases. The CDR3 loop spans 17 amino acids. Written as DNA, the CDR3 is TGTGCCAGCAGTGAATCGAGAGGGAGCTCTGGGGCCAACGTCCTGACTTTC. Residues: CASSESRGSSGANVLTF.

V gene TRBV28 combines with J gene TRBJ1-3, with D tentatively TRBD1 (6 bases). The CDR3 covers 14 residues. CDR1 and CDR2 (germline): MDHEN, SYDVKM. The V end lost 6 bases, the J end lost 4 bases, and 13 bases lay between the germline ends. CDR3 loop: CASRPTGIGNTIYF. In DNA, the CDR3 is TGTGCCAGCAGACCAACAGGGATCGGAAACACCATATATTTT.

CDR3 protein: CASSIGTGASTDTQYF. DNA of the CDR3: TGTGCCAGTAGTATAGGGACAGGGGCTAGCACAGATACGCAGTATTTT. This chain uses TRBV19 with TRBJ2-3; 9 nucleotides agree with TRBD1. CDR1 is LNHDA and CDR2 is SQIVND in the germline V gene (reference sequence). After removal of 1 base from V and 0 bases from J, the junction contained 2 bases not matched to a gene. The CDR3 runs 16 residues.

This chain connects TRBV3-1 (or the pseudogene TRBV3-2) to TRBJ2-7, with D tentatively TRBD1 (6 bases). Per germline, CDR1 LGHDT and CDR2 YNNKEL (reference sequence). This CDR3 has 16 residues. Trimming pared 0 bases from V and 1 base from J, leaving 13 bases between. The CDR3: CASSQEIRGGSYEQYF. The CDR3 region has the DNA TGTGCCAGCAGCCAAGAGATCCGAGGGGGATCCTACGAGCAGTACTTC.

The chain is built from TRBV28 and TRBJ1-6; D not resolved. Germline CDR1 and CDR2: MDHEN and SYDVKM. The CDR3 has 14 amino acids. V gave up 8 bases and J gave up 6 bases, with 14 bases separating them. CDR3 sequence reads: CASVVRVFNSPLHF. CDR3 coding DNA: TGTGCCAGCGTAGTCCGGGTCTTTAATTCACCCCTCCACTTT.

This rearrangement joins TRBV18 to TRBJ2-4, with D possibly TRBD1 on 5 matching bases. V lost 3 bases and J 4 bases, leaving 13 bases between the germline ends. CDR3 length: 15 residues. CDR1 and CDR2 from the germline V gene are KGHSH and LQKENI. Here the CDR3 reads CASSPWTPSKNIQYF. The CDR3 DNA reads as TGTGCCAGCTCACCTTGGACACCTTCTAAAAACATTCAGTACTTC.

The chain uses TRBV18 and TRBJ2-3, with D possibly being TRBD2 (6 bases). Germline CDR1 and CDR2: KGHSH and LQKENI. This CDR3 comprises 13 residues. The V end was cut by 6 bases, the J end by 2 bases, with 9 bases between. The DNA of the CDR3 is TGTGCCAGCTCGGGGGGTACCACAGATACGCAGTATTTT. It specifies CASSGGTTDTQYF.

J is TRBJ1-5 and V is TRBV5-4; 10 bases are a match to TRBD1. Germline assignment: CDR1 SGHNT and CDR2 YYREEE (reference sequence). This CDR3 contains 16 residues. Losses at the gene ends were 4 bases for V and 3 bases for J; bases not matched to a gene: 7. CDR3 DNA sequence: TGTGCCAGCAGCCTAGACAGGGGGCTAAACAATCAGCCCCAGCATTTT. It translates to CASSLDRGLNNQPQHF. The full variable domain, rest sourced from reference TRBV5-4 and TRBJ1-5, is ETGVTQSPTHLIKTRGQQVTLRCSSQSGHNTVSWYQQALGQGPQFIFQYYREEENGRGNFPPRFSGLQFPNYSSELNVNALELDDSALYLCASSLDRGLNNQPQHFGDGTRLSIL.

This chain joins TRBV5-1 and TRBJ2-1; TRBD2 aligns across 8 bases. This CDR3 contains 16 residues. Losses at the gene ends were 0 bases for V and 7 bases for J; bases not matched to a gene: 9. From germline, CDR1 is SGHRS and CDR2 YFSETQ. The CDR3 is CASSLVAGGGLNEQFF. As DNA, the CDR3 is TGCGCCAGCAGCTTGGTGGCGGGAGGAGGCTTGAATGAGCAGTTCTTC.

The genes are TRBV30 and TRBJ2-2; the match to TRBD2 covers 10 bases. V was pared by 1 base and J by 5 bases, with 10 bases of the junction left unmatched. There are 17 residues in the CDR3. Per germline, CDR1 GTSNPN and CDR2 SVGIG (reference sequence). The CDR3 nucleotides are TGTGCCTGGAGTGCCGGTTCTAGCGGGAGTAAAACCGGGGAGCTGTTTTTT. Protein: CAWSAGSSGSKTGELFF.

This rearrangement joins TRBV5-6 to TRBJ2-4; 9 bases agree with TRBD1. The junction had 4 bases not matched to a gene; V was cut back by 3 bases and J by 6 bases. CDR1 is SGHDT, CDR2 YYEEEE, per germline. The CDR3 sequence is 14 residues long. The CDR3: CASSWGQGSNIQYF. As DNA, the CDR3 is TGTGCCAGCAGCTGGGGACAGGGATCAAACATTCAGTACTTC.

The V and J genes are TRBV5-1 and TRBJ2-1, with a tentative D call TRBD2 (6 bases). CDR1 and CDR2 from the germline V gene are SGHRS and YFSETQ. The ends were cut back, 4 bases at V and 7 bases at J, with 15 bases in the middle. The CDR3 is 14 residues long. CDR3 nucleotide sequence: TGCGCCAGCAGCACCGGGGGAGAAGGTAATGAGCAGTTCTTC. This encodes CASSTGGEGNEQFF.

The chain employs TRBV16 and TRBJ1-4, with a weak D call TRBD1 (5 bases). Germline values: CDR1 KGHSY, CDR2 FQNENV. V was trimmed by 4 bases and J by 5 bases, leaving 8 bases between them. The CDR3 contains 13 residues. This chain's CDR3 is CASSRGLNEKLFF. CDR3 DNA: TGTGCCAGCAGCCGGGGCCTGAATGAAAAACTGTTTTTT.

Of note for this clone: Other nucleotide sequences from this sample produce the same CDR3. The rearrangement uses TRBV2 and TRBJ2-7, with D maybe TRBD1 (5 bases). The CDR3 loop spans 14 amino acids. Germline V gene sequence: CDR1 SNHLY, CDR2 FYNNEI. V lost 4 bases and J lost 2, with 12 bases in between. This chain's CDR3 is CASSATGVPYEQYF. The CDR3 DNA reads as TGTGCCAGCAGTGCCACAGGAGTCCCCTACGAGCAGTACTTC.

V gene TRBV20-1 combines with J gene TRBJ1-5; D call uncertain. The germline V and J ends were trimmed by 3 bases and 0 bases, with 9 bases remaining between them. The CDR3 is 14 residues long. The germline V gene encodes CDR1 DFQATT and CDR2 SNEGSKA (reference sequence). CDR3 loop: CSASAQISNQPQHF. The CDR3 coding sequence is TGCAGTGCTAGTGCCCAGATTAGCAATCAGCCCCAGCATTTT.

This sequence joins TRBV6-6 and TRBJ1-4; D may be TRBD1 (5 bases). The CDR3 has 15 amino acids. Germline V CDR1 and CDR2: MNHNY, SVGAGI (reference sequence). Trimming pared 0 bases from V and 7 bases from J, leaving 12 bases between. The CDR3 is CASSYSGGVAEKLFF. The CDR3 bases are TGTGCCAGCAGTTACTCGGGAGGGGTGGCTGAAAAACTGTTTTTT.

The rearrangement uses TRBV5-5 and TRBJ2-3, with unresolved D. The CDR3 contains 12 residues. Trimming removed 5 bases at V and 2 bases at J, with 6 bases between. Germline V gives CDR1 SGHKS, CDR2 YYEKEE (reference sequence). CDR3 in DNA: TGTGCCAGCAGTCGCGTCACAGATACGCAGTATTTT. Residues: CASSRVTDTQYF.

This chain's CDR3 is CASSLDQLASDTQYF. The DNA for the CDR3 is TGCGCCAGCAGCTTGGATCAACTAGCGTCAGATACGCAGTATTTT. This chain links TRBV5-1 with TRBJ2-3; 7 bases map to TRBD2. The CDR3 has 15 amino acids. The V segment lost 0 bases and the J segment 4 bases; nucleotides outside the gene matches: 5. Germline-derived CDR1 and CDR2 are SGHRS and YFSETQ.

The chain employs TRBV15 and TRBJ1-6, with TRBD1 matching 8 bases. The length of the CDR3 is 16 residues. The V gene's germline CDR1 is LNHNV and CDR2 YYDKDF (reference sequence). V trimming: 0 bases; J trimming: 9 bases; junction bases outside the gene matches: 7. As DNA, the CDR3 is TGTGCCACCAGCAGAGAGCGTGACAGGGGAGGTTCACCCCTCCACTTT. It is translated as CATSRERDRGGSPLHF.

This clone was detected once. The V gene is TRBV28, the J gene TRBJ1-2, with TRBD1 matching over 10 bases. Per the germline V gene, CDR1 is MDHEN and CDR2 is SYDVKM. The J segment lost 2 bases and the V segment lost 4 bases, leaving 13 bases of the junction unmatched. The CDR3 contains 18 residues. CDR3 sequence reads: CASSSFPGTGDRNYGYTF. Written as DNA, the CDR3 is TGTGCCAGCAGTTCCTTCCCCGGGACAGGGGATCGCAACTATGGCTACACCTTC.

Written as DNA, the CDR3 is TGTGCCACCAGTGGTGCGAACGGGGATGAGCAGTTCTTC. It codes for CATSGANGDEQFF. The gene calls are TRBV24-1 and TRBJ2-1, with D possibly TRBD2 on 5 matching bases. CDR3 length equals 13 residues. V was cut by 5 bases and J by 8 bases, with 12 bases left in between. The germline gives CDR1 KGHDR, CDR2 SFDVKD.

The V and J genes are TRBV19 and TRBJ2-1; 8 nucleotides agree with TRBD1. V was clipped by 8 bases and J by 0 bases; unmatched bases: 9. This CDR3 is built from 16 residues. Germline CDR1 and CDR2: LNHDA and SQIVND (reference sequence). The CDR3 sequence is CASGTIDRGSYNEQFF. The CDR3 coding sequence is TGTGCCAGTGGGACCATCGACAGGGGCTCCTACAATGAGCAGTTCTTC.

The chain links TRBV6-5 to TRBJ2-5; D possibly corresponds to TRBD1 (6 bases). V gave up 6 bases and J gave up 2 bases, with 10 bases separating them. CDR3 length: 13 residues. Looked up from germline, CDR1 is MNHEY and CDR2 is SVGAGI. CDR3 in amino acids: CASRRTVQETQYF. CDR3 DNA: TGTGCCAGCAGAAGGACAGTACAAGAGACCCAGTACTTC.

This chain joins TRBV29-1 and TRBJ1-1; no firm D call. V lost 4 bases and J lost 8, with 8 bases in between. This CDR3 is 10 amino acids long. The germline V gene has CDR1 SQVTM and CDR2 ANQGSEA. The CDR3 loop reads CSVGVREAFF. For the CDR3, the DNA is TGCAGCGTTGGGGTCAGGGAAGCTTTCTTT.

The chain has TRBV5-1 and TRBJ2-3, with 14 bases aligning to TRBD2. The CDR3 totals 16 residues. Germline lookup yields CDR1 SGHRS and CDR2 YFSETQ. J was trimmed by 6 bases and V by 4 bases; bases with no gene match: 7. CDR3 region: CASSKGTSGRVDTQYF. Here the CDR3 DNA reads TGCGCCAGCAGCAAAGGGACTAGCGGGAGAGTGGATACGCAGTATTTT.